Given below is one T cell receptor beta chain in context. The authors made TCR cDNA by 5'RACE template switching, adding a universal primer site and UMIs. MiXCR, applied by TCRdb to the 5' RACE reads, yields one record per CDR3 protein. The data contain under 550,000 distinct CDR3 sequences, about a fifth of them singletons. This sample was included in a study of T cells after yellow fever vaccination. This receptor was obtained from a man younger than 30 who received the YFV17D yellow fever vaccine. Sequencing was performed on PBMCs, taken roughly 20 days after the first yellow fever vaccination.

Here the CDR3 DNA reads TGTGCCACCGCATCAGGGAACTATGGCTACACCTTC. Its protein is CATASGNYGYTF. This chain joins TRBV12-3 or TRBV12-4 and TRBJ1-2, with a weak D call TRBD1 (5 bases). This CDR3 contains 12 residues. Trimming stripped 10 bases from V and 2 bases from J, with 11 bases between.